Shown below are 26 T cell receptor beta chains from a single sample sequenced in a study of vaccination and CD4 T cells after COVID-19. Oncomine TCR Beta short-read sequencing was applied to DNA from cultured CD4+ T cells. TCRdb redid the calling of the PCR reads with MiXCR, one entry per CDR3 protein. Of 15,000 to 17,000 distinct CDR3 sequences detected, roughly 43% appear once; the ten largest clones hold 5.6%. Antigen specificity for these receptors is unknown. This sample's treatment: approximately 10-day PBMC culture with coronavirus spike peptide pools or control peptides (ViraFEST assay). The material was CD4+ T cells from blood, cultured in vitro, obtained before SARS-CoV-2 vaccination. Receptors were obtained from a human donor who had recovered from COVID-19.

J is TRBJ2-5 and V is TRBV7-8; the D gene could be TRBD1 or TRBD2 (5 bases each). The CDR3 extends over 16 amino acids. With 2 bases removed from V and 1 base from J, the gap between germline ends came to 14 bases. The germline gives CDR1 SGHVS, CDR2 FQNEAQ. The CDR3: CASSLRPPGPQETQYF. CDR3 nucleotides: TGTGCCAGCAGCTTACGCCCCCCGGGGCCCCAAGAGACCCAGTACTTC.

The chain combines TRBV18 with TRBJ1-1; D not resolved. Trimming cost V 8 bases and J 0 bases, with 13 bases left between them. The CDR3 runs 14 residues. Germline assignment: CDR1 KGHSH and CDR2 LQKENI. The CDR3 nucleotides read TGTGCCAGCACCCGGGAACAGATGAACACTGAAGCTTTCTTT. Amino acids: CASTREQMNTEAFF. Filled out from reference TRBV18 and TRBJ1-1, the complete variable domain reads NAGVMQNPRHLVRRRGQEARLRCSPMKGHSHVYWYRQLPEEGLKFMVYLQKENIIDESGMPKERFSAEFPKEGPSILRIQQVVRGDSAAYFCASTREQMNTEAFFGQGTRLTVV.

This clonotype has a handful of counts. This chain uses TRBV7-2 with TRBJ2-5; D is ambiguous. This CDR3 is built from 14 residues. V dropped 5 bases and J dropped 0 bases, with 10 bases sitting between them. CDR1 is SGHTA, CDR2 FQGNSA, per germline. The CDR3 loop is CASSPRADQETQYF. In DNA form, the CDR3 reads TGTGCCAGCAGCCCCCGGGCCGACCAAGAGACCCAGTACTTC.

This chain connects TRBV20-1 to TRBJ1-1, with D possibly TRBD1 on 5 matching bases. CDR1 and CDR2 (germline): DFQATT, SNEGSKA (reference sequence). The CDR3 sequence is 12 residues long. With 3 bases removed from V and 4 bases from J, the gap between germline ends came to 9 bases. The CDR3 region is CSASPTGTEAFF. The CDR3 bases are TGCAGTGCTAGCCCCACAGGCACTGAAGCTTTCTTT.

The J gene is TRBJ2-3, the V gene TRBV11-3; D is unclear. CDR1 is SGHNT and CDR2 is YENEEA in the germline V gene. The CDR3 runs to 12 residues. V was pared by 4 bases and J by 2 bases, with 4 bases between. CDR3: CASSYHTDTQYF. CDR3 nucleotide sequence: TGTGCCAGCAGCTACCACACAGATACGCAGTATTTT.

V and J are TRBV30 and TRBJ1-5, with D possibly TRBD1 on 5 matching bases. In germline, CDR1 is GTSNPN, CDR2 SVGIG (reference sequence). The CDR3 is 17 residues long. V lost 0 bases, J lost 3 bases, and 18 bases lay in between. CDR3 protein: CAWSVPYPGGVNQPQHF. The DNA for the CDR3 is TGTGCCTGGAGTGTACCCTATCCCGGGGGGGTCAATCAGCCCCAGCATTTT.

The rearrangement joins TRBV12-3 or TRBV12-4 to TRBJ1-1; D may be TRBD1 (5 bases). CDR3 length: 13 residues. V was cut by 6 bases and J by 4 bases, with 12 bases left in between. Here the CDR3 reads CASSRGGGTEAFF. The CDR3 nucleotides are TGTGCCAGCAGCAGAGGTGGGGGCACTGAAGCTTTCTTT.

V usage is TRBV9 and J usage is TRBJ1-2; 10 bases align to TRBD1. V trimming: 5 bases; J trimming: 6 bases; junction bases outside the gene matches: 16. The CDR3 length is 17 residues. Germline loops: CDR1 SGDLS, CDR2 YYNGEE. The chain's CDR3 is CASRKALAGQGENGYTF. Here the CDR3 DNA reads TGTGCCAGCAGAAAAGCCCTCGCCGGACAGGGGGAGAATGGCTACACCTTC.

V gene TRBV6-2 or TRBV6-3 combines with J gene TRBJ1-5; D gene uncertain. CDR1 is MNHEY, CDR2 SVGEGT, per germline. This CDR3 region has 16 residues. Trimming shortened V by 6 bases and J by 4 bases, and 19 bases separated the two germline ends. CDR3 nucleotides: TGTGCCAGCAGCCCAGACGTGACGGGAGTTAATCAGCCCCAGCATTTT. Translating it yields CASSPDVTGVNQPQHF.

Here the CDR3 DNA reads TGTGCCAGTAGACAGGTTGATAATTCACCCCTCCACTTT. Translating it yields CASRQVDNSPLHF. The chain links TRBV14 to TRBJ1-6, with a tentative D call TRBD1 (6 bases). The V end was cut by 9 bases, the J end by 5 bases, with 11 bases between. This CDR3 has 13 amino acids. Germline loops: CDR1 SGHDN, CDR2 FVKESK.

The chain is built from TRBV6-1 and TRBJ1-3; D gene uncertain. Trimming removed 4 bases from V and 2 bases from J, with 9 bases in between. Germline V CDR1 and CDR2: MNHNS, SASEGT. The CDR3 sequence is 14 residues long. The CDR3 nucleotides read TGTGCCAGCAGTGCGGACCGCGCTGGAAACACCATATATTTT. Translating it yields CASSADRAGNTIYF.

As DNA, the CDR3 is TGTGCCAGCAGCATCTACACCGGGGAGCTGTTTTTT. This translates into CASSIYTGELFF. V gene TRBV21-1 combines with J gene TRBJ2-2. TRBV21-1 is described as a pseudogene. There are 12 residues in the CDR3.

This clonotype was counted between two and nine times. V usage is TRBV10-3 and J usage is TRBJ1-2; D call uncertain. Trimming shortened V by 6 bases and J by 4 bases, and 12 bases separated the two germline ends. This CDR3 is built from 13 residues. CDR1 ENHRY and CDR2 SYGVKD come from the germline V gene. The CDR3 DNA reads TGTGCCATCAGCGCAGACAAGGGCTATGGCTACACCTTC. Protein product: CAISADKGYGYTF.

This clonotype was detected a few times. The chain combines TRBV10-2 with TRBJ1-2, with TRBD1 as a possible D gene (6 bases). V lost 0 bases and J lost 0, with 11 bases in between. The CDR3 consists of 16 residues. CDR1 is WSHSY, CDR2 SAAADI, per germline. CDR3 nucleotides: TGCGCCAGCAGTGAGTCGGGCAGGGGCACTAACTATGGCTACACCTTC. Translating gives CASSESGRGTNYGYTF.

The chain has TRBV7-6 and TRBJ2-7, with D possibly matching TRBD2 (5 bases). V gave up 5 bases and J gave up 7 bases, with 15 bases separating them. The CDR3 is 13 residues long. Germline-derived CDR1 and CDR2 are SGHVS and FNYEAQ. CDR3 bases: TGTGCCAGCAGCCAGCAAACGACGGGGGAGCAGTACTTC. It is translated as CASSQQTTGEQYF.

The table lists this clonotype with a few counts. V usage is TRBV5-4 and J usage is TRBJ1-2; D is unclear. V gave up 4 bases and J gave up 5 bases, with 15 bases separating them. Germline V gives CDR1 SGHNT, CDR2 YYREEE (reference sequence). This CDR3 region has 14 residues. The CDR3 spells CASSKETEAYGYTF. The CDR3 bases are TGTGCCAGCAGCAAGGAGACGGAGGCTTATGGCTACACCTTC.

The chain combines TRBV6-5 with TRBJ2-7; D is unresolved. The germline CDR1 and CDR2 sequences are MNHEY and SVGAGI. Deletions cut 4 bases from V and 3 bases from J, with 16 bases between. CDR3 length equals 15 residues. CDR3 in DNA: TGTGCCAGCAGTTCCCCTACTATAGGTAACTACGAGCAGTACTTC. Protein sequence: CASSSPTIGNYEQYF.

The gene calls are TRBV24-1 and TRBJ1-3; D gene unclear. V was pared by 3 bases and J by 4 bases, with 12 bases between. The germline V gene encodes CDR1 KGHDR and CDR2 SFDVKD. The CDR3 loop spans 15 amino acids. CDR3 nucleotides: TGTGCCACCAGTGATCCGACTGTTATGGGAAACACCATATATTTT. Protein sequence: CATSDPTVMGNTIYF.

This clonotype occurred a few times. This chain connects TRBV20-1 to TRBJ2-5; TRBD2 aligns across 11 bases. J lost 5 bases, V lost 3 bases, and 8 bases had no gene match. The CDR3 runs 15 residues. Germline V CDR1 and CDR2: DFQATT, SNEGSKA (reference sequence). CDR3 amino acids: CSARELAGVGETQYF. CDR3 DNA: TGCAGTGCTAGGGAACTAGCGGGAGTCGGGGAGACCCAGTACTTC.

The chain employs TRBV20-1 and TRBJ1-1; D gene ambiguous. The V gene's germline CDR1 is DFQATT and CDR2 SNEGSKA (reference sequence). CDR3 length: 13 residues. V shed 0 bases and J shed 6 bases, with 11 bases lying between them. CDR3 loop: CSARDGGMAEAFF. For the CDR3, the DNA is TGCAGTGCTAGAGACGGTGGGATGGCTGAAGCTTTCTTT.

CDR3 sequence (DNA): TGTGCCAGCAGCTTAGTCATCGGGACTGAGCAGTTCTTC. Amino acids: CASSLVIGTEQFF. The chain is built from TRBV7-9 and TRBJ2-1; D may correspond to TRBD1 or TRBD2 (5 bases each). Per the germline V gene, CDR1 is SEHNR and CDR2 is FQNEAQ (reference sequence). Trimming pared 1 base from V and 9 bases from J, leaving 10 bases between. This CDR3 spans 13 amino acids.

The chain carries TRBV20-1 and TRBJ2-2; unclear D gene. The CDR3 runs 14 residues. V was trimmed by 2 bases and J by 2 bases, leaving 9 bases between them. Germline CDR1 is DFQATT and CDR2 is SNEGSKA (reference sequence). The CDR3 spells CSARIAGNTGELFF. The CDR3 DNA sequence: TGCAGTGCTAGAATCGCTGGAAACACCGGGGAGCTGTTTTTT.

The rearrangement links TRBV6-2 or TRBV6-3 to TRBJ2-7, with D perhaps being TRBD1 or TRBD2 (5 bases each). With 6 bases removed from V and 5 bases from J, the gap between germline ends came to 17 bases. Germline values: CDR1 MNHEY, CDR2 SVGEGT. The CDR3 is 14 amino acids. The CDR3 loop reads CASRPTGRRDEQYF. The CDR3 DNA sequence: TGTGCCAGCAGGCCAACGGGACGCCGCGACGAGCAGTACTTC.

The genes are TRBV6-4 and TRBJ2-1, with D unresolved. V lost 5 bases to trimming and J lost 7 bases, with 12 bases between them. This CDR3 contains 13 residues. From germline, CDR1 is MRHNA and CDR2 SNTAGT. For the CDR3, the DNA is TGTGCCAGCAGTAGGACCCCTGAGAATGAGCAGTTCTTC. It yields the protein CASSRTPENEQFF.

The chain combines TRBV20-1 with TRBJ1-5; no definite D call. This CDR3 is built from 13 residues. Germline V gene sequence: CDR1 DFQATT, CDR2 SNEGSKA (reference sequence). V lost 0 bases, J lost 7 bases, and 10 bases lay in between. The CDR3 protein is CSARDRSEQPQHF. For the CDR3, the DNA is TGCAGTGCTAGAGATCGGTCAGAACAGCCCCAGCATTTT.

A remark on this clonotype: The junction and the germline gene differ at one end; a read error may be behind it. This chain joins TRBV20-1 and TRBJ1-2; D remains ambiguous. CDR1 is DFQATT, CDR2 SNEGSKA, per germline (reference sequence). CDR3 length: 13 amino acids. The CDR3 region has the DNA TGCAGTGCTAGAGGGGATATTAACTATGGCTGCACCTTC. The encoded protein is CSARGDINYGCTF.